The rows below give T cell receptor beta chains drawn from one sample of a study of regulatory T cells in long-lasting Graves disease. TCRdb redid the calling of the multiplex PCR reads with MiXCR, one entry per CDR3 protein. The table shows around 450,000 distinct CDR3 sequences, with more than 12% occurring only once. Separately, the same data were catalogued under a study of T cells in Graves' hyperthyroidism and ophthalmopathy.

Sequenced here: peripheral blood mononuclear cells (PBMCs), sampled at new diagnosis, from a patient treated with antithyroid drugs. These receptors originate from a woman aged 30 to 39 with Graves disease. The CDR3 runs from the conserved cysteine through the conserved F or W. Fields, in order: D gene, clone size, J gene, V gene, CDR3 protein, CDR3 DNA. The D gene is left open where the match is weak. Clone size is given for some rows only: seen once, a few or many times, or a class if the clone is expanded.

>TRBD2|NA|TRBJ2-1|TRBV29-1
CSVEGASGAYNEQFF
TGCAGCGTTGAAGGGGCTAGCGGGGCCTACAATGAGCAGTTCTTC
>NA|NA|TRBJ1-4|TRBV28
CVSSLAGSTTNEKLFF
TGTGTCAGCAGTTTAGCAGGATCCACAACTAATGAAAAACTGTTTTTT
>NA|NA|TRBJ1-2|TRBV3-1
CASSQKAGLGGYTF
TGTGCCAGCAGCCAAAAGGCTGGGCTGGGGGGCTACACCTTC
>NA|NA|TRBJ1-4|TRBV20-1
CSARVENGNEKLFF
TGCAGTGCTAGAGTAGAAAACGGAAATGAAAAACTGTTTTTT
>NA|many|TRBJ1-1|TRBV12-3/TRBV12-4
CASSLNGKGEAFF
TGTGCCAGCAGTTTAAATGGGAAGGGGGAGGCTTTCTTT
>NA|few|TRBJ2-1|TRBV5-1
CASSSTEVGSYNEQFF
TGCGCCAGCAGCTCGACGGAGGTTGGGTCCTACAATGAGCAGTTCTTC
>NA|few|TRBJ2-7|TRBV9
CASSGRDVGEQYF
TGTGCCAGCAGCGGACGGGACGTAGGAGAGCAGTACTTC
>TRBD2|many|TRBJ2-3|TRBV29-1
CSVVGTSAADTQYF
TGCAGCGTGGTCGGGACTAGCGCTGCGGATACGCAGTATTTT
>NA|many|TRBJ2-3|TRBV27
CASSLPRIGLDGTDTQYF
TGTGCCAGCAGTTTACCCCGGATCGGCCTGGACGGCACAGATACGCAGTATTTT
>NA|many|TRBJ2-5|TRBV18
CASSPLGEQETQYF
TGTGCCAGCTCACCACTTGGGGAGCAAGAGACCCAGTACTTC
>NA|many|TRBJ2-7|TRBV14
CASSQGIFPLYEQYF
TGTGCCAGCAGCCAGGGTATATTCCCCTTATACGAGCAGTACTTC
>TRBD2|few|TRBJ2-1|TRBV5-1
CASSFGSGRAGVPYNEQFF
TGCGCCAGCAGCTTTGGTAGCGGGAGGGCCGGAGTCCCCTACAATGAGCAGTTCTTC
>NA|NA|TRBJ1-2|TRBV29-1
CSVDLYRDGYTF
TGCAGCGTTGATCTGTACAGAGATGGCTACACCTTC
>NA|NA|TRBJ1-5|TRBV18
CASSPDGKGNQPQHF
TGTGCCAGCTCACCAGACGGGAAAGGCAATCAGCCCCAGCATTTT
>TRBD1|many|TRBJ2-1|TRBV20-1
CSAKQGARFF
TGCAGTGCTAAACAGGGGGCCCGGTTCTTC
>TRBD1|NA|TRBJ1-2|TRBV10-3
CAIGTASNYGYTF
TGTGCCATCGGGACAGCCTCTAACTATGGCTACACCTTC
>NA|many|TRBJ2-7|TRBV18
CASSPTVGMGEQYF
TGTGCCAGCTCCCCGACAGTGGGCATGGGCGAGCAGTACTTC
>TRBD1|many|TRBJ1-2|TRBV2
CASGGQEGDYGYTF
TGTGCCAGCGGTGGACAGGAGGGGGACTATGGCTACACCTTC
>TRBD2|many|TRBJ2-3|TRBV3-1
CASSQVSGTSFTDTQYF
TGTGCCAGCAGCCAGGTATCCGGGACTAGCTTCACAGATACGCAGTATTTT
>TRBD1|many|TRBJ1-1|TRBV12-3/TRBV12-4
CASSLQGSNTEAFF
TGTGCCAGCAGCTTACAGGGGTCGAACACTGAAGCTTTCTTT
>TRBD2|NA|TRBJ2-7|TRBV6-5
CASSYLRGAGGLSEQYF
TGTGCCAGCAGTTACCTCCGAGGAGCGGGAGGGCTGAGCGAGCAGTACTTC
>TRBD1|many|TRBJ2-7|TRBV5-5
CASSWGQGQTYEQYF
TGTGCCAGCAGCTGGGGACAGGGGCAAACCTACGAGCAGTACTTC
>NA|many|TRBJ1-5|TRBV20-1
CSASPTGEQPQHF
TGCAGTGCTAGCCCTACAGGAGAACAGCCCCAGCATTTT
>TRBD1|NA|TRBJ1-2|TRBV20-1
CSASGDRGDANYGYTF
TGCAGTGCTAGTGGGGACAGGGGAGACGCTAACTATGGCTACACCTTC
>TRBD2|many|TRBJ2-1|TRBV7-3
CASSLGTSFNEQFF
TGTGCCAGCAGCTTAGGGACTAGCTTCAATGAGCAGTTCTTC
>NA|many|TRBJ1-1|TRBV5-1
CASSLSSGTNTEAFF
TGCGCCAGCAGCTTGAGCTCAGGGACGAACACTGAAGCTTTCTTT
>NA|NA|TRBJ1-6|TRBV6-1
CASSEGGARSPLHF
TGTGCCAGCAGTGAAGGCGGGGCTAGATCACCCCTCCACTTT
>NA|few|TRBJ1-1|TRBV20-1
CSARDLLGTEAFF
TGCAGTGCTAGAGACCTCTTGGGGACTGAAGCTTTCTTT
>NA|many|TRBJ1-5|TRBV9
CASSVGPGGNQPQHF
TGTGCCAGCAGCGTAGGGCCAGGCGGTAATCAGCCCCAGCATTTT
>TRBD1|few|TRBJ1-5|TRBV30
CAWSRNRGNQPQHF
TGTGCCTGGAGTAGAAACAGGGGAAATCAGCCCCAGCATTTT
>TRBD2|many|TRBJ2-3|TRBV2
CASSVRGREYSTDTQYF
TGTGCCAGCAGTGTCCGGGGGAGGGAGTATAGCACAGATACGCAGTATTTT
>TRBD1|many|TRBJ2-3|TRBV20-1
CSASFRDRVTDTQYF
TGCAGTGCAAGCTTCCGGGACAGGGTCACAGATACGCAGTATTTT